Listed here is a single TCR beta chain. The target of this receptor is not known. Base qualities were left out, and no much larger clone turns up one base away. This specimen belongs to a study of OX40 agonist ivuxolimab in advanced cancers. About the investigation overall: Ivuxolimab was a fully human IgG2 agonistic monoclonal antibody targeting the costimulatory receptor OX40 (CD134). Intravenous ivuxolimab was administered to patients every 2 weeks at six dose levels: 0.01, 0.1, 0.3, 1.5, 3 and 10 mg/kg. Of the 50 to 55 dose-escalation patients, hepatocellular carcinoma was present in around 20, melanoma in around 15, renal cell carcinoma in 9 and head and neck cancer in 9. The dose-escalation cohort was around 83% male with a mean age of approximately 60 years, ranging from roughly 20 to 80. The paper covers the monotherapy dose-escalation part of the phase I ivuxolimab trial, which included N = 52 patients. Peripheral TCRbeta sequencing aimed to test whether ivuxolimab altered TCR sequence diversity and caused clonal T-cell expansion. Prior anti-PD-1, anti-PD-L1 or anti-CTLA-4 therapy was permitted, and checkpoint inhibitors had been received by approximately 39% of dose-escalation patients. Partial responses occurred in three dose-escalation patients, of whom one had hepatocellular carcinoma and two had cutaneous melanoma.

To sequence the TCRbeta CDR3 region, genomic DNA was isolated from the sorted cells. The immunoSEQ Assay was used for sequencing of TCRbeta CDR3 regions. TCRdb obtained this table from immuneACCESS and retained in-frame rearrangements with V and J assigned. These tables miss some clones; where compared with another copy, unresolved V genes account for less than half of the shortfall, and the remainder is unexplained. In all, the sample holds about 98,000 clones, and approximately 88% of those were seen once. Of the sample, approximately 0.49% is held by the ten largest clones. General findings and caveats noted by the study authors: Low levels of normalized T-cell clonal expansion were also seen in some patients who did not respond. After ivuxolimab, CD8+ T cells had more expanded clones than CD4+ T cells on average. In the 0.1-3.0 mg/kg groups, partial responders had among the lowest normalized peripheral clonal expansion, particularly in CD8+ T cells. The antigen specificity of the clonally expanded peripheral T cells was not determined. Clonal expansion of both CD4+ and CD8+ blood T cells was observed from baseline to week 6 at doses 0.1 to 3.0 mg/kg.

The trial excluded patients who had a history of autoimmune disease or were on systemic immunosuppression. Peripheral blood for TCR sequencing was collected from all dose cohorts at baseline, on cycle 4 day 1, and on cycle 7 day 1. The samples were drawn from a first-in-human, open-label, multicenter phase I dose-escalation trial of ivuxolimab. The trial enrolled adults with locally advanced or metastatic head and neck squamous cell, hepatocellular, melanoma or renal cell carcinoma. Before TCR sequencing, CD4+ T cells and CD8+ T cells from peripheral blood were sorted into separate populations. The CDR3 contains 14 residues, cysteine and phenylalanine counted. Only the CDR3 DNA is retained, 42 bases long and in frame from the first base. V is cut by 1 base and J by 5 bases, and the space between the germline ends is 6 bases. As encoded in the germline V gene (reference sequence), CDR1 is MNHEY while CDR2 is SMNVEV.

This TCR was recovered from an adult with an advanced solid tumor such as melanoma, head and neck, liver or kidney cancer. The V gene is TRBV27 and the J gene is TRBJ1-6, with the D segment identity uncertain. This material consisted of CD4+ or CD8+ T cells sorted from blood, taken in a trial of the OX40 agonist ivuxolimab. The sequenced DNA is TGTGCCAGCAGTTTATACAGAAATAATTCACCCCTCCACTTT. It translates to CASSLYRNNSPLHF.